This passage covers 25 T cell receptor beta chains from one sample sequenced in a study of cytomegalovirus exposure and HLA in healthy donors. Vbeta (60) and Jbeta (13) primers were used in the PCR. Produced via immunoSEQ multiplex PCR; TCRdb's table is partial and in-frame only. The table lists roughly 190,000 clones, over 75% of them singletons, with approximately 3.9% in the top ten. The sequenced material came from PBMCs. These receptor sequences come from a middle-aged man in good health and CMV-seronegative.

This chain links TRBV6-5 with TRBJ2-7; D is unresolved. V was shortened by 2 bases and J by 2 bases, with 10 bases between the two germline ends. The CDR3 runs 14 residues. Germline lookup yields CDR1 MNHEY and CDR2 SVGAGI. The CDR3 bases are TGTGCCAGCAGTTACGAGAGCCGTACCTACGAGCAGTACTTC. Translated: CASSYESRTYEQYF.

The chain carries TRBV7-6 and TRBJ1-1; TRBD1 aligns across 9 bases. This CDR3 contains 15 residues. The trim removed 2 bases at V and 4 bases at J, leaving 5 bases unmatched. Germline loops: CDR1 SGHVS, CDR2 FNYEAQ. The CDR3 protein is CASSLTPGQGTEAFF. CDR3 nucleotides: TGTGCCAGCAGCTTAACCCCGGGACAGGGCACTGAAGCTTTCTTT.

The rearrangement uses TRBV11-2 and TRBJ1-6; D possibly corresponds to TRBD1 (5 bases). Germline V gives CDR1 SGHAT, CDR2 FQNNGV. V was cut by 7 bases and J by 14 bases, with 12 bases left in between. The CDR3 extends over 11 amino acids. The CDR3 sequence is CASTGGRTLHF. The CDR3, as DNA: TGTGCCAGCACCGGGGGTAGAACCCTCCACTTT.

This clone occurred a few times. The V call is TRBV11-2, the J call TRBJ1-2, with a weak D call TRBD1 (6 bases). Germline V CDR1 and CDR2: SGHAT, FQNNGV. V lost 1 base and J lost 0, with 9 bases in between. CDR3 length: 15 residues. The CDR3 protein is CASSLVRGSNYGYTF. The CDR3, as DNA: TGTGCCAGCAGCTTAGTCAGGGGATCTAACTATGGCTACACCTTC.

The sample holds a few counts of this clone. This chain connects TRBV10-1 to TRBJ2-7; tentatively, D is TRBD2 (5 bases). The V end was cut by 8 bases, the J end by 0 bases, with 17 bases between. In germline, CDR1 is WNHNN, CDR2 SYGVQD (reference sequence). There are 15 residues in the CDR3. This CDR3 reads CASARAVLSSYEQYF. CDR3 bases: TGCGCCAGCGCGAGGGCGGTCCTTAGCTCCTACGAGCAGTACTTC.

This clone showed up just a few times. The chain uses TRBV4-3 and TRBJ1-5; 10 bases are shared with TRBD1. This CDR3 comprises 15 residues. The J segment lost 3 bases and the V segment lost 4 bases, leaving 3 bases of the junction unmatched. The germline V gene encodes CDR1 LGHNA and CDR2 YSLEER. The CDR3 DNA reads TGCGCCAGCAGCCGTGGGACAGGGGTCAATCAGCCCCAGCATTTT. It encodes CASSRGTGVNQPQHF.

CDR3 DNA: TGTGCCAGCAGTTGGACACAGGGTTGGACGCAGTATTTT. It encodes CASSWTQGWTQYF. The V and J genes are TRBV6-5 and TRBJ2-3, with a weak D call TRBD1 (6 bases). Trimming took off 4 bases at V and 9 bases at J, with 14 bases between the two ends. The germline V gene has CDR1 MNHEY and CDR2 SVGAGI. The CDR3 is 13 residues long.

The DNA for the CDR3 is TGTGCCAGCAGCCGAAGGGGAGGAGGCAATCAGCCCCAGCATTTT. Protein product: CASSRRGGGNQPQHF. The chain is built from TRBV7-2 and TRBJ1-5, with D maybe TRBD1 (5 bases). The CDR3 consists of 15 residues. Germline V gene lookup returns CDR1 SGHTA and CDR2 FQGNSA. With 5 bases removed from V and 2 bases from J, the gap between germline ends came to 13 bases.

The chain is built from TRBV5-6 and TRBJ2-1; TRBD2 matches at 8 bases. CDR1 SGHDT and CDR2 YYEEEE come from the germline V gene. The CDR3 totals 13 residues. With V trimmed by 2 bases and J by 6 bases, 1 base remained unmatched. CDR3: CASSFGGGNEQFF. The DNA of the CDR3 is TGTGCCAGCAGCTTCGGGGGGGGCAATGAGCAGTTCTTC.

This clone was detected once. V is TRBV7-6 and J is TRBJ1-3, with unresolved D. The CDR3 is 14 residues long. Per the germline V gene, CDR1 is SGHVS and CDR2 is FNYEAQ. V gave up 1 base and J gave up 6 bases, with 10 bases separating them. The CDR3 bases are TGTGCCAGCAGCTTAGACGCAGGTTCAAACACCATATATTTT. It specifies CASSLDAGSNTIYF.

This chain links TRBV27 with TRBJ1-5; D perhaps matches TRBD1 (5 bases). CDR1 and CDR2 from the germline V gene are MNHEY and SMNVEV (reference sequence). V shed 4 bases and J shed 6 bases, with 13 bases lying between them. The CDR3 totals 14 residues. The CDR3 bases are TGTGCCAGCAGTTCCAATAGGGGAGGTCAGCCCCAGCATTTT. Protein product: CASSSNRGGQPQHF.

This clone was detected a few times. The rearrangement joins TRBV19 to TRBJ1-2, with D perhaps TRBD1 (5 bases). Germline CDR1 and CDR2: LNHDA and SQIVND (reference sequence). V gave up 1 base and J gave up 4 bases, with 16 bases separating them. This CDR3 comprises 16 residues. The CDR3 DNA reads TGTGCCAGTAGTATAGCTCTCGTTGGGGCCCGCTATGGCTACACCTTC. Its protein is CASSIALVGARYGYTF.

The gene calls are TRBV5-1 and TRBJ2-7, with TRBD1 as a possible D gene (6 bases). The V gene's germline CDR1 is SGHRS and CDR2 YFSETQ. V was trimmed by 0 bases and J by 5 bases, leaving 12 bases between them. This CDR3 comprises 14 residues. This CDR3 reads CASSLAQGYHEQYF. The CDR3 nucleotides read TGCGCCAGCAGCTTGGCACAGGGTTACCACGAGCAGTACTTC.

This sequence joins TRBV11-3 and TRBJ2-1, with D perhaps TRBD1 (5 bases). V lost 2 bases and J 6 bases, leaving 8 bases between the germline ends. Germline V lookup: CDR1 SGHNT, CDR2 YENEEA. This CDR3 has 13 amino acids. CDR3 sequence reads: CASSLQGFNEQFF. DNA for the CDR3: TGTGCCAGCAGCTTACAGGGTTTCAATGAGCAGTTCTTC.

V is TRBV18 and J is TRBJ2-2, with TRBD1 matching 12 bases. V was clipped by 2 bases and J by 1 base; unmatched bases: 8. Germline CDR1 is KGHSH and CDR2 is LQKENI. This CDR3 has 19 amino acids. The CDR3 DNA sequence: TGTGCCAGCTCACCATTCGGGACAGGGGGCTTATTGAACACCGGGGAGCTGTTTTTT. Translated: CASSPFGTGGLLNTGELFF.

The chain links TRBV19 to TRBJ2-2; 8 nucleotides line up with TRBD1. Germline V gene sequence: CDR1 LNHDA, CDR2 SQIVND (reference sequence). The ends lost 3 bases at V and 5 bases at J; junction bases unmatched: 11. The CDR3 is 17 residues long. The DNA of the CDR3 is TGTGCCAGTAGTATCAAAGGCCACAGGGGGTTTACCGGGGAGCTGTTTTTT. Its translation is CASSIKGHRGFTGELFF.

The table lists this clone with a few counts. The chain carries TRBV27 and TRBJ1-5, with D hard to call. From germline, CDR1 is MNHEY and CDR2 SMNVEV (reference sequence). This CDR3 has 13 amino acids. Trimming shortened V by 4 bases and J by 0 bases, and 4 bases separated the two germline ends. CDR3 sequence: CASSSDSNQPQHF. In DNA, the CDR3 is TGTGCCAGCAGTTCAGATAGCAATCAGCCCCAGCATTTT.

This chain uses TRBV18 with TRBJ1-2; D remains unclear. Germline CDR1 KGHSH, CDR2 LQKENI. The V end lost 2 bases, the J end lost 0 bases, and 16 bases lay between the germline ends. The CDR3 totals 17 residues. CDR3 sequence reads: CASSPGVGGAANYGYTF. The CDR3 DNA reads as TGTGCCAGCTCACCAGGAGTTGGCGGTGCAGCTAACTATGGCTACACCTTC.

This clone was detected only once. The rearrangement joins TRBV11-3 to TRBJ2-1; 7 bases fit TRBD1. The V gene end was trimmed by 1 base and the J gene end by 8 bases; junction bases not matched to a gene: 8. The V gene's germline CDR1 is SGHNT and CDR2 YENEEA. The CDR3 covers 15 residues. The CDR3 nucleotides are TGTGCCAGCAGCTTAGGACAGGGCCGGGTGGATGAGCAGTTCTTC. Its protein is CASSLGQGRVDEQFF. Drawing the rest from reference TRBV11-3 and TRBJ2-1, the complete variable domain is EAGVVQSPRYKIIEKKQPVAFWCNPISGHNTLYWYLQNLGQGPELLIRYENEEAVDDSQLPKDRFSAERLKGVDSTLKIQPAELGDSAVYLCASSLGQGRVDEQFFGPGTRLTVL.

The V gene is TRBV6-5, the J gene TRBJ2-2; possible D gene TRBD2, 7 bases. Trimming removed 6 bases at V and 4 bases at J, with 15 bases between. There are 15 residues in the CDR3. CDR1 MNHEY and CDR2 SVGAGI come from the germline V gene. The CDR3 DNA is TGTGCCAGCAGCAGGAGGGGGGGCCCCACCGGGGAGCTGTTTTTT. This translates into CASSRRGGPTGELFF.

Concerning this clone itself: The same CDR3 arises from other DNA sequences in this sample as well. The rearrangement links TRBV27 to TRBJ2-6; TRBD1 aligns across 8 bases. V shed 4 bases and J 4 bases; nucleotides not matched to a gene: 6. Germline loops: CDR1 MNHEY, CDR2 SMNVEV (reference sequence). The CDR3 has 16 residues. The DNA of the CDR3 is TGTGCCAGCAGTTCCCTCAGGGGGCAAGGGGCCAACGTCCTGACTTTC. Protein product: CASSSLRGQGANVLTF.

The chain is built from TRBV4-2 and TRBJ1-1; 8 nucleotides match TRBD1. CDR1 is LGHNA, CDR2 YNFKEQ, per germline. Losses at the gene ends were 3 bases for V and 5 bases for J; bases not matched to a gene: 11. The CDR3 sequence is 16 residues long. In DNA, the CDR3 is TGTGCCAGCAGCCAGGATACAGGGGGATCGGGGACTGAAGCTTTCTTT. It codes for CASSQDTGGSGTEAFF.

Concerning this clone itself: The junction does not match germline at one end; this may be a read error. This rearrangement joins TRBV7-9 to TRBJ1-4; no definite D call. CDR1 is SEHNR, CDR2 FQNEAQ, per germline (reference sequence). There are 14 residues in the CDR3. The CDR3 region is CSSSLRTDNEKLFF. The CDR3, as DNA: TGTTCCAGCAGCTTAAGGACTGACAATGAAAAACTGTTTTTT.

J is TRBJ1-4 and V is TRBV5-6; D unclear. Trimming cost V 4 bases and J 4 bases, with 8 bases left between them. The length of the CDR3 is 13 residues. Germline CDR1 SGHDT, CDR2 YYEEEE. The CDR3 coding sequence is TGTGCCAGCAGCCTACGGTATAATGAAAAACTGTTTTTT. As protein: CASSLRYNEKLFF.

The CDR3 nucleotides read TGTGCCAGCAGCTTAGGTTCCAGGGCAATTAACTATGGCTACACCTTC. It encodes CASSLGSRAINYGYTF. The chain couples TRBV13 to TRBJ1-2; weak D call: TRBD1 (5 bases). The V gene's germline CDR1 is PRHDT and CDR2 FYEKMQ (reference sequence). The CDR3 has 16 amino acids. Trimming removed 0 bases from V and 1 base from J, with 12 bases in between.